Following are 2 T cell receptor beta chains from one sample sequenced in a study of T cell repertoires in cytomegalovirus infection. TCRdb reprocessed the reads with MiXCR, giving one entry per CDR3 protein. The sample gives around 800,000 distinct CDR3 sequences, 30% to 35% of which show up once; roughly 12% is in the top ten. Antigens for these TCRs are unknown. The sequences come from cultured CD8+ T cells from PBMCs, collected from culture after CMV antigen stimulation. The source is a human donor in good health (CMV status not recorded). Some clones in this sample may be carry-over from other donors' samples.

This clonotype was recorded at least ten times. The CDR3 nucleotides are TGTGCCAGCAGTTGGGACAGGGGGCCCAATCAGCCCCAGCATTTT. It encodes CASSWDRGPNQPQHF. This sequence joins TRBV7-6 and TRBJ1-5; 12 positions agree with TRBD1. The length of the CDR3 is 15 residues. Germline CDR1 is SGHVS and CDR2 is FNYEAQ. The V gene end was trimmed by 6 bases and the J gene end by 3 bases; junction bases not matched to a gene: 3.

This clonotype was seen many times. This sequence joins TRBV7-9 and TRBJ2-2; D is ambiguous. The germline V and J ends were trimmed by 5 bases and 0 bases, with 16 bases remaining between them. CDR1 SEHNR and CDR2 FQNEAQ come from the germline V gene (reference sequence). There are 17 residues in the CDR3. The CDR3 loop is CASSTPRHFANTGELFF. The CDR3 nucleotides are TGTGCCAGCAGCACCCCCCGACACTTCGCGAACACCGGGGAGCTGTTTTTT. Using reference TRBV7-9 and TRBJ2-2 for the parts outside the CDR3, the full variable domain is DTGVSQNPRHKITKRGQNVTFRCDPISEHNRLYWYRQTLGQGPEFLTYFQNEAQLEKSRLLSDRFSAERPKGSFSTLEIQRTEQGDSAMYLCASSTPRHFANTGELFFGEGSRLTVL.